Following are 7 T cell receptor beta chains from one sample sequenced in a study of blood T cell repertoires in COVID-19. Some clones are missing from TCRdb's copy, which holds only in-frame ones; the method was immunoSEQ multiplex PCR. The sample holds nearly 95,000 clones, roughly 85% seen once. The sequencing input was peripheral blood. These receptors all stem from a human donor in a cohort sampled during active COVID-19.

Worth noting for this clone: Sequence at one end of the junction differs from germline and may be a read error. The V and J genes are TRBV9 and TRBJ1-2; D not resolved. Germline V lookup: CDR1 SGDLS, CDR2 YYNGEE. This CDR3 is 15 amino acids long. This chain's CDR3 is CASSVGFRDEPGRAF. The CDR3 DNA reads TGTGCCAGCAGCGTAGGTTTTCGAGACGAACCTGGGAGAGCCTTC.

This clone was seen repeatedly, ten times or more. This chain links TRBV27 with TRBJ2-2, with D perhaps TRBD1 (5 bases). The V end lost 7 bases, the J end lost 4 bases, and 13 bases lay between the germline ends. The CDR3 is 14 amino acids. CDR1 is MNHEY and CDR2 is SMNVEV in the germline V gene (reference sequence). CDR3 sequence: CASTWGSGTGELFF. CDR3 in DNA: TGTGCCAGCACCTGGGGCTCGGGCACCGGGGAGCTGTTTTTT.

This chain joins TRBV9 and TRBJ2-2, with D possibly being TRBD1 (6 bases). Trimming removed 2 bases at V and 8 bases at J, with 13 bases between. Germline V CDR1 and CDR2: SGDLS, YYNGEE. The length of the CDR3 is 14 residues. As DNA, the CDR3 is TGTGCCAGCAGCGTGGACAGTACCCGGGGGGAGCTGTTTTTT. Protein product: CASSVDSTRGELFF.

The gene calls are TRBV28 and TRBJ2-2; D perhaps matches TRBD1 (6 bases). CDR3 length: 14 amino acids. V was cut by 4 bases and J by 4 bases, with 10 bases left in between. The germline CDR1 and CDR2 sequences are MDHEN and SYDVKM. CDR3 sequence: CASSSHRVTGELFF. Here the CDR3 DNA reads TGTGCCAGCAGTTCTCACAGGGTCACCGGGGAGCTGTTTTTT.

This clone was recorded a few times. This chain links TRBV7-6 with TRBJ2-1; 7 nucleotides agree with TRBD2. Losses at the gene ends were 1 base for V and 5 bases for J; bases not matched to a gene: 5. CDR1 SGHVS and CDR2 FNYEAQ come from the germline V gene. CDR3 length: 15 residues. CDR3 loop: CASSLELARHNEQFF. Here the CDR3 DNA reads TGTGCCAGCAGCTTAGAACTAGCGAGACACAATGAGCAGTTCTTC. The whole variable domain, remainder taken from reference TRBV7-6 and TRBJ2-1, is GAGVSQSPRYKVTKRGQDVALRCDPISGHVSLYWYRQALGQGPEFLTYFNYEAQQDKSGLPNDRFSAERPEGSISTLTIQRTEQRDSAMYRCASSLELARHNEQFFGPGTRLTVL.

This clone has a handful of counts. The chain carries TRBV27 and TRBJ2-1, with 9 nucleotides matching TRBD2. Trimming at V came to 5 bases and at J to 8 bases, leaving 13 bases not matched to a gene. The CDR3 runs to 16 residues. Per the germline V gene, CDR1 is MNHEY and CDR2 is SMNVEV (reference sequence). This chain's CDR3 is CASSIAGTSWIHEQFF. The CDR3 DNA sequence: TGTGCCAGCAGTATTGCCGGGACTAGCTGGATCCATGAGCAGTTCTTC.

This chain joins TRBV5-1 and TRBJ1-6; TRBD1 matches 7 bases. Germline V CDR1 and CDR2: SGHRS, YFSETQ. The junction had 10 bases not matched to a gene; V was cut back by 4 bases and J by 9 bases. The CDR3 runs to 15 residues. The CDR3 nucleotides read TGCGCCAGCAGCCCGGGGCGACAGGGCAGTTCACCCCTCCACTTT. It yields the protein CASSPGRQGSSPLHF.